What follows describes a single T cell receptor beta chain. The sample is drawn from a study of T cell changes during pregnancy in multiple sclerosis. Using immunoSEQ multiplex PCR, the repertoire was profiled, and TCRdb retains in-frame clones only, with some absent. Altogether some 77,000 clones are present, 89% being singletons, with the ten largest covering 1.5% to 2%. The V gene's germline CDR1 is SGHRS and CDR2 YFSETQ. The ends lost 5 bases at V and 3 bases at J; junction bases unmatched: 4. The CDR3 has 13 amino acids. The specimen was peripheral blood, collected before pregnancy. The rearrangement uses TRBV5-1 and TRBJ2-5, with 7 bases matching TRBD2. The clonotype originates from a female donor with multiple sclerosis, enrolled in a pregnancy study. The CDR3, as DNA: TGCGCCAGCAGTGGGGGAGGGGAAGAGACCCAGTACTTC. Translated: CASSGGGEETQYF.